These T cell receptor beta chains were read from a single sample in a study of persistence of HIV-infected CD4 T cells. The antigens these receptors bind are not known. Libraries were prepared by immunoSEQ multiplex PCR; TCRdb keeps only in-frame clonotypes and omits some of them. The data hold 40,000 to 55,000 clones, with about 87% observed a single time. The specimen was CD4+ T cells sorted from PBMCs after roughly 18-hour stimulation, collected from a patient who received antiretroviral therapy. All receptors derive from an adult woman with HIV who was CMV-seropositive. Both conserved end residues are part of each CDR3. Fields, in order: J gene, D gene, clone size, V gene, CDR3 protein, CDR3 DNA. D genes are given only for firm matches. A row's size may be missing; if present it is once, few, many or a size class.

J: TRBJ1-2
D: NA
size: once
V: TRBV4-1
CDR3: CASSQPGPWAYGYTF
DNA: TGCGCCAGCAGCCAACCCGGGCCGTGGGCCTATGGCTACACCTTC

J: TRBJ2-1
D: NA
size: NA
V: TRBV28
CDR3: CASSFYGRGFLNEQFF
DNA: TGTGCCAGCAGTTTTTACGGGAGAGGTTTTCTGAATGAGCAGTTCTTC

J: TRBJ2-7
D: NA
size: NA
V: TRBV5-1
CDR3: CASSPGDRPYEQYF
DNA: TGCGCCAGCAGCCCCGGAGATAGACCCTACGAGCAGTACTTC

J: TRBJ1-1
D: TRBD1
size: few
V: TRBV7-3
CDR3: CASSPTGGPGTEAFF
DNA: TGTGCCAGCAGCCCGACAGGGGGCCCTGGAACTGAAGCTTTCTTT

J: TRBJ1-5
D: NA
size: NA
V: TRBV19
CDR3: CASSIPGRANQPQHF
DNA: TGTGCCAGTAGTATACCCGGGAGAGCCAATCAGCCCCAGCATTTT

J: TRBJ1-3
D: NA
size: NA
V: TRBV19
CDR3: CASSKAPSSGNTIYF
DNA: TGTGCCAGTAGTAAGGCTCCTAGCTCTGGAAACACCATATATTTT

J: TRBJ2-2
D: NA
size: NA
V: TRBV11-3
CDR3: CASSLRTVNTGELFF
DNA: TGTGCCAGCAGCTTGAGGACTGTTAACACCGGGGAGCTGTTTTTT

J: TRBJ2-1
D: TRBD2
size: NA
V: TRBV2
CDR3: CASSNSGRAGVQFF
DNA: TGTGCCAGCAGCAATTCCGGCCGGGCGGGGGTGCAGTTCTTC

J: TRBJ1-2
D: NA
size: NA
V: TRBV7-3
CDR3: CASTSIAGDYGYTF
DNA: TGTGCCAGCACCTCTATAGCGGGAGACTATGGCTACACCTTC

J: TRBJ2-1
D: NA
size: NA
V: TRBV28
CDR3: CASSSSANRKGNEQFF
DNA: TGTGCCAGCAGCTCCTCGGCTAATAGGAAGGGGAATGAGCAGTTCTTC

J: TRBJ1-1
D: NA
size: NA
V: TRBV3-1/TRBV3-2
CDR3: CASSPTMDSTEAFF
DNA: TGTGCCAGCAGCCCAACGATGGACAGCACTGAAGCTTTCTTT

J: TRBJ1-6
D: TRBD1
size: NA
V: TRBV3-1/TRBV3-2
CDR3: CASSLRSPGQGNSPLHF
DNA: TGTGCCAGCAGCCTCAGATCCCCGGGACAGGGTAATTCACCCCTCCACTTT

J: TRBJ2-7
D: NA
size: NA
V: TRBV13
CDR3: CASTRGGVSYEQYF
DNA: TGTGCCAGCACTCGTGGTGGGGTATCCTACGAGCAGTACTTC

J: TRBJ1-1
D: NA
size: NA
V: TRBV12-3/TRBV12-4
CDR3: CASSLGVTEAFF
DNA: TGTGCCAGCAGTTTAGGGGTTACTGAAGCTTTCTTT

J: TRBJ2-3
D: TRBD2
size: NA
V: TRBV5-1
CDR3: CASSLVRLAGTDTQYF
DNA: TGCGCCAGCAGCTTGGTGCGACTAGCGGGTACAGATACGCAGTATTTT

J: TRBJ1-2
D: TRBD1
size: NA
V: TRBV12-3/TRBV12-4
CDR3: CASRQGVYGYTF
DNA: TGTGCCAGCAGGCAGGGGGTTTATGGCTACACCTTC

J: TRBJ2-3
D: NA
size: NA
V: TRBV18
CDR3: CASSPSNRVDTQYF
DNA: TGTGCCAGCTCACCTTCAAACAGGGTGGATACGCAGTATTTT

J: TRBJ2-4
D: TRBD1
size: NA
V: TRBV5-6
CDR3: CASSLRRDSGAKNIQYF
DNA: TGTGCCAGCAGTTTGCGACGGGACAGCGGAGCCAAAAACATTCAGTACTTC

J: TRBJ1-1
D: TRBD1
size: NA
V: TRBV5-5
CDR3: CASSLSRGQMNTEAFF
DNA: TGTGCCAGCAGCTTGTCCAGGGGGCAAATGAACACTGAAGCTTTCTTT

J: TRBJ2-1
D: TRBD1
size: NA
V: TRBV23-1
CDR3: CASSLGQFQFF
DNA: TGCGCCAGCAGTTTGGGACAGTTCCAGTTCTTC

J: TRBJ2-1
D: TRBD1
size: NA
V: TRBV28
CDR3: CASSHPGTGNNEQFF
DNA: TGTGCCAGCAGTCACCCCGGGACAGGGAACAATGAGCAGTTCTTC

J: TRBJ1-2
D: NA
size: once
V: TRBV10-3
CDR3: CAISPGRQNYGYTF
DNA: TGTGCCATCAGTCCGGGACGTCAGAACTATGGCTACACCTTC

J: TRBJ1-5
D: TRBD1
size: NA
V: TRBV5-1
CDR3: CASSLTGDKGQPQHF
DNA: TGCGCCAGCAGCTTGACAGGGGATAAGGGCCAGCCCCAGCATTTT

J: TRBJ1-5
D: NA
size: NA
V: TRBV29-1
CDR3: CSVEIGTGYQPQHF
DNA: TGCAGCGTTGAAATCGGGACGGGGTATCAGCCCCAGCATTTT

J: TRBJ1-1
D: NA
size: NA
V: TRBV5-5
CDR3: CASSFAGGGGTEAFF
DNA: TGTGCCAGCAGCTTTGCTGGGGGAGGGGGCACTGAAGCTTTCTTT

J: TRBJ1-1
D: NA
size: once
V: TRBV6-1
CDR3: CASSDRWKATEAFF
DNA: TGTGCCAGCAGTGATAGATGGAAGGCCACTGAAGCTTTCTTT

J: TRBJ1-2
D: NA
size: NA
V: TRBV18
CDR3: CASSPGDRSYGYTF
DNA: TGTGCCAGCTCACCAGGCGACAGATCCTATGGCTACACCTTC

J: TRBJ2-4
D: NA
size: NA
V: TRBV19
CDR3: CASSIRGAIQYF
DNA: TGTGCCAGTAGTATTCGTGGGGCCATTCAGTACTTC

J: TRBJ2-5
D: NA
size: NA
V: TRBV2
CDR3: CATNYRGQETQYF
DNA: TGTGCCACGAATTACCGGGGCCAAGAGACCCAGTACTTC

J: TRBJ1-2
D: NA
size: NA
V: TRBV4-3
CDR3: CASSQSPGQYGYTF
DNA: TGCGCCAGCAGCCAATCCCCCGGACAGTATGGCTACACCTTC

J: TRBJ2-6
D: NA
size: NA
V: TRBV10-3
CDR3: CAIRVSGANVLTF
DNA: TGTGCCATCAGGGTCTCTGGGGCCAACGTCCTGACTTTC

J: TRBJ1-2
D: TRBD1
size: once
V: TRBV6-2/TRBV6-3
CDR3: CASSFGKGQGRNGYTF
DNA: TGTGCCAGCAGTTTCGGTAAAGGACAGGGAAGGAATGGCTACACCTTC

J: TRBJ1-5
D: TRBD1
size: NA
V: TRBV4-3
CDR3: CASSPESGTANQPQHF
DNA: TGCGCCAGCAGCCCAGAAAGTGGGACAGCGAATCAGCCCCAGCATTTT

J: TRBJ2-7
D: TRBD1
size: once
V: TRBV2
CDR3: CASGTEPYEQYF
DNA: TGTGCCAGCGGGACAGAGCCCTACGAGCAGTACTTC

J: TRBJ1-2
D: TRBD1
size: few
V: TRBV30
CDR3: CAWTLTGGFYGYTF
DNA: TGTGCCTGGACCCTGACAGGGGGTTTCTATGGCTACACCTTC

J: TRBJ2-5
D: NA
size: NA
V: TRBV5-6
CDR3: CASSLRETQYF
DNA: TGTGCCAGCAGCTTAAGGGAGACCCAGTACTTC

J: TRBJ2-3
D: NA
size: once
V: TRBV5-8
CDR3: CASSPRRGTASSTDTQYF
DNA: TGTGCCAGCAGCCCCCGCCGGGGGACTGCTTCTAGCACAGATACGCAGTATTTT